What follows are 28 T cell receptor beta chains derived from one specimen sequenced in a study of T cell repertoires in cytomegalovirus infection. TCRdb recomputed calls from the reads with MiXCR, one row per CDR3 protein. The table lists about 460,000 distinct CDR3 sequences, 11% of them singletons, with roughly a tenth in the top ten. Sample: PBMCs. These receptors came from a human donor in good health (CMV status not recorded). Some clones in this sample may be carry-over from other donors' samples.

This chain joins TRBV3-1 and TRBJ2-7, with a tentative D call TRBD2 (7 bases). The CDR3 is 16 residues long. Per germline, CDR1 LGHDT and CDR2 YNNKEL (reference sequence). Deletions cut 1 base from V and 5 bases from J, with 18 bases between. The CDR3 bases are TGTGCCAGCAGCCAAGTCCTTGGGGGGGCGAACCACGAGCAGTACTTC. Translating gives CASSQVLGGANHEQYF.

The DNA for the CDR3 is TGCAGCGTTGAAGATTGGGCAGGGGAACCCGATACGCAGTATTTT. Translation gives CSVEDWAGEPDTQYF. The chain recombines TRBV29-1 with TRBJ2-3; D possibly corresponds to TRBD1 (6 bases). Germline V lookup: CDR1 SQVTM, CDR2 ANQGSEA. V was pared by 0 bases and J by 6 bases, with 16 bases between. The CDR3 is made up of 15 amino acids.

V is TRBV11-2 and J is TRBJ2-1; 9 nucleotides match TRBD1. With 5 bases clipped from V and 6 bases from J, the junction kept 11 bases outside the gene matches. Germline V gene lookup returns CDR1 SGHAT and CDR2 FQNNGV. The CDR3 extends over 16 amino acids. DNA for the CDR3: TGTGCCAGCAGCCTTGGACGGGACAGGGCTTCCAATGAGCAGTTCTTC. Amino acids: CASSLGRDRASNEQFF.

The rearrangement joins TRBV29-1 to TRBJ2-2; 8 nucleotides line up with TRBD2. The V gene's germline CDR1 is SQVTM and CDR2 ANQGSEA. Unmatched junction bases numbered 13, after V lost 0 bases and J lost 1 base. The CDR3 is 19 amino acids. Written as DNA, the CDR3 is TGCAGCGTTGAAGAAATCCAGGGCGCGGGAGGCCTGAACACCGGGGAGCTGTTTTTT. This translates into CSVEEIQGAGGLNTGELFF.

This clonotype came up many times. The chain couples TRBV29-1 to TRBJ2-1; 13 bases are shared with TRBD2. Germline V gives CDR1 SQVTM, CDR2 ANQGSEA. The V gene end was trimmed by 4 bases and the J gene end by 9 bases; junction bases not matched to a gene: 3. The CDR3 spans 13 residues. CDR3 region: CSVGTSGSREQFF. The CDR3 nucleotides read TGCAGCGTTGGGACTAGCGGGAGTCGTGAGCAGTTCTTC.

This clonotype was recorded at least ten times. The chain uses TRBV20-1 and TRBJ2-2, with 8 bases that match TRBD1. V was clipped by 2 bases and J by 7 bases; unmatched bases: 9. This CDR3 region has 15 residues. Germline V gene data show CDR1 as DFQATT and CDR2 as SNEGSKA (reference sequence). The CDR3: CSARRQGANHGELFF. CDR3 nucleotide sequence: TGCAGTGCTAGACGGCAGGGGGCGAATCACGGGGAGCTGTTTTTT.

This clonotype came up many times. The chain has TRBV4-1 and TRBJ2-5; D might be TRBD2 (6 bases). The germline CDR1 and CDR2 sequences are MGHRA and YSYEKL. CDR3 length: 12 residues. Trimming pared 1 base from V and 11 bases from J, leaving 11 bases between. The CDR3 spells CASSQATGEQYF. CDR3 sequence (DNA): TGCGCCAGCAGCCAAGCTACGGGGGAGCAGTACTTC.

In its sample, this clonotype was seen many times. V is TRBV28 and J is TRBJ1-5; no reliable D call. The CDR3 covers 13 residues. Germline V gene lookup returns CDR1 MDHEN and CDR2 SYDVKM. V lost 3 bases and J lost 5, with 8 bases in between. The CDR3 DNA follows: TGTGCCAGCAGTTTGGGTTGGGATCAGCCCCAGCATTTT. Translated, it gives CASSLGWDQPQHF.

The table lists this clonotype with a few counts. The rearrangement joins TRBV29-1 to TRBJ1-4; D may be TRBD1 (6 bases). Germline V gives CDR1 SQVTM, CDR2 ANQGSEA. The CDR3 extends over 14 amino acids. With 4 bases removed from V and 7 bases from J, the gap between germline ends came to 16 bases. The CDR3 protein is CSVANRAPGEKLFF. For the CDR3, the DNA is TGCAGCGTTGCCAACAGGGCGCCGGGTGAAAAACTGTTTTTT.

This clonotype was observed many times. V gene TRBV5-5 combines with J gene TRBJ2-5; D ambiguous. Germline V gene data show CDR1 as SGHKS and CDR2 as YYEKEE (reference sequence). The CDR3 covers 16 residues. With 0 bases removed from V and 1 base from J, the gap between germline ends came to 13 bases. The chain's CDR3 is CASSLAMAHAQETQYF. The CDR3 bases are TGTGCCAGCAGCTTGGCCATGGCCCACGCCCAAGAGACCCAGTACTTC.

The rearrangement uses TRBV7-3 and TRBJ2-1; 7 bases align to TRBD1. Trimming took 4 bases from V and 11 from J; bases not matched to a gene: 5. Per germline, CDR1 SGHTA and CDR2 FQGTGA. The CDR3 totals 12 residues. DNA for the CDR3: TGTGCCAGCAGCTCCTCGACAGGGAAGCAGTTCTTC. Protein sequence: CASSSSTGKQFF. Looking up the rest from reference TRBV7-3 and TRBJ2-1 gives the full variable domain: GAGVSQTPSNKVTEKGKYVELRCDPISGHTALYWYRQSLGQGPEFLIYFQGTGAADDSGLPNDRFFAVRPEGSVSTLKIQRTERGDSAVYLCASSSSTGKQFFGPGTRLTVL.

This clonotype occurred many times. The V gene is TRBV5-1, the J gene TRBJ2-1; 10 bases are a match to TRBD1. The CDR3 has 14 residues. CDR1 SGHRS and CDR2 YFSETQ come from the germline V gene. V trimming: 4 bases; J trimming: 7 bases; junction bases outside the gene matches: 5. The CDR3 protein is CASSIDRGPNEQFF. CDR3 DNA sequence: TGCGCCAGCAGCATAGACAGGGGGCCGAATGAGCAGTTCTTC. Looking up the rest from reference TRBV5-1 and TRBJ2-1 gives the full variable domain: KAGVTQTPRYLIKTRGQQVTLSCSPISGHRSVSWYQQTPGQGLQFLFEYFSETQRNKGNFPGRFSGRQFSNSRSEMNVSTLELGDSALYLCASSIDRGPNEQFFGPGTRLTVL.

The V gene is TRBV14, the J gene TRBJ2-7, with D possibly TRBD2 on 5 matching bases. V shed 2 bases and J shed 0 bases, with 11 bases lying between them. CDR1 and CDR2 (germline): SGHDN, FVKESK. CDR3 length equals 15 residues. CDR3: CASSQRAVFSYEQYF. CDR3 nucleotide sequence: TGTGCCAGCAGCCAAAGAGCGGTTTTCTCCTACGAGCAGTACTTC.

In this sample, this clonotype turned up a few times. The chain combines TRBV5-1 with TRBJ2-7; D ambiguous. V shed 0 bases and J shed 7 bases, with 14 bases lying between them. CDR1 and CDR2 from the germline V gene are SGHRS and YFSETQ. There are 14 residues in the CDR3. CDR3 nucleotide sequence: TGCGCCAGCAGCTTGGACAGTCCTCGCGAGGAGCAGTACTTC. Translation gives CASSLDSPREEQYF.

This clonotype was counted many times. The V and J genes are TRBV14 and TRBJ2-4; 8 nucleotides align to TRBD1. The CDR3 contains 12 residues. The ends lost 4 bases at V and 10 bases at J; junction bases unmatched: 3. CDR1 is SGHDN and CDR2 is FVKESK in the germline V gene. In DNA, the CDR3 is TGTGCCAGCAGCCTGGACAGGGTTATTCAGTACTTC. Translated, it gives CASSLDRVIQYF.

DNA for the CDR3: TGCAGTGCTAGAGGTGGACTAGCGGGAGATTACGAGCAGTACTTC. Amino acids: CSARGGLAGDYEQYF. The chain joins TRBV20-1 to TRBJ2-7; 13 bases map to TRBD2. The trim removed 1 base at V and 4 bases at J, leaving 4 bases unmatched. The CDR3 length is 15 residues. Per the germline V gene, CDR1 is DFQATT and CDR2 is SNEGSKA (reference sequence).

This clonotype was counted only a few times. The chain couples TRBV20-1 to TRBJ1-1, with D uncertain. This CDR3 has 12 residues. With 3 bases removed from V and 4 bases from J, the gap between germline ends came to 9 bases. Germline V CDR1 and CDR2: DFQATT, SNEGSKA (reference sequence). CDR3 protein: CSARGISTEAFF. The CDR3 DNA follows: TGCAGTGCTAGGGGGATTAGCACTGAAGCTTTCTTT.

This clonotype occurred many times. The chain uses TRBV6-5 and TRBJ1-2; D is ambiguous. The ends were cut back, 7 bases at V and 6 bases at J, with 15 bases in the middle. Looked up from germline, CDR1 is MNHEY and CDR2 is SVGAGI. CDR3 length: 13 residues. The CDR3 here is CASTRGRDHGYTF. For the CDR3, the DNA is TGTGCCAGCACCCGAGGGAGGGATCATGGCTACACCTTC.

CDR3 residues: CAISEQTGGQETQYF. As DNA, the CDR3 is TGTGCCATCAGTGAACAAACAGGGGGGCAAGAGACCCAGTACTTC. This chain uses TRBV10-3 with TRBJ2-5, with 8 bases identical to TRBD1. CDR1 and CDR2 from the germline V gene are ENHRY and SYGVKD. The CDR3 sequence is 15 residues long. The V gene end was trimmed by 3 bases and the J gene end by 2 bases; junction bases not matched to a gene: 5.

The chain combines TRBV28 with TRBJ2-1; D not certain. V dropped 10 bases and J dropped 13 bases, with 17 bases sitting between them. This CDR3 has 11 amino acids. Germline CDR1 MDHEN, CDR2 SYDVKM. The DNA of the CDR3 is TGTGCCACCGTAGGGAAAAGTGCACAGTTCTTC. The encoded protein is CATVGKSAQFF.

The chain carries TRBV20-1 and TRBJ2-3; 7 nucleotides match TRBD2. The trim removed 1 base at V and 0 bases at J, leaving 1 base unmatched. CDR1 and CDR2 (germline): DFQATT, SNEGSKA (reference sequence). This CDR3 comprises 14 residues. The CDR3 DNA sequence: TGCAGTGCTAGAGCTAGCGGTAGCACAGATACGCAGTATTTT. Residues: CSARASGSTDTQYF.

This sequence joins TRBV19 and TRBJ1-1; 8 bases map to TRBD1. Trimming took 2 bases from V and 1 from J; bases not matched to a gene: 6. CDR3 length equals 16 residues. The germline V gene encodes CDR1 LNHDA and CDR2 SQIVND (reference sequence). The CDR3 loop reads CASSILRGQGNTEAFF. The CDR3 DNA reads as TGTGCCAGTAGTATATTGCGAGGACAGGGGAACACTGAAGCTTTCTTT.

J is TRBJ2-7 and V is TRBV29-1, with a weak D call TRBD2 (5 bases). The germline V gene has CDR1 SQVTM and CDR2 ANQGSEA. This CDR3 comprises 12 residues. The V gene lost 1 base and the J gene lost 4 bases, with 8 bases spanning the gap. The CDR3 is CSVEGRSYEQYF. The CDR3, as DNA: TGCAGCGTTGAAGGGAGGTCTTACGAGCAGTACTTC.

This clonotype came up a few times. V gene TRBV2 combines with J gene TRBJ2-2; 9 bases are shared with TRBD2. V lost 4 bases to trimming and J lost 5 bases; unmatched junction nucleotides: 5. The CDR3 length is 15 residues. Germline CDR1 SNHLY, CDR2 FYNNEI. In DNA, the CDR3 is TGTGCCAGCAGTGTCGAGCGGGGGGAAACCGGGGAGCTGTTTTTT. Amino acids: CASSVERGETGELFF.

This clonotype showed up many times. The chain has TRBV6-5 and TRBJ1-1; 8 nucleotides match TRBD1. V was clipped by 9 bases and J by 0 bases; unmatched bases: 9. The CDR3 loop spans 15 amino acids. Looked up from germline, CDR1 is MNHEY and CDR2 is SVGAGI. The CDR3 coding sequence is TGTGCCAGTCCCCTGGACAGGGTGATGAACACTGAAGCTTTCTTT. This encodes CASPLDRVMNTEAFF.

V and J are TRBV30 and TRBJ2-7; 10 nucleotides align to TRBD1. The CDR3 runs to 17 residues. Germline lookup yields CDR1 GTSNPN and CDR2 SVGIG (reference sequence). The J segment lost 1 base and the V segment lost 7 bases, leaving 16 bases of the junction unmatched. The CDR3 spells CASNRDRGLVGSYEQYF. In DNA form, the CDR3 reads TGTGCCTCTAACCGGGACAGGGGACTAGTCGGGTCCTACGAGCAGTACTTC. The whole variable domain, filled in from reference TRBV30 and TRBJ2-7, reads SQTIHQWPATLVQPVGSPLSLECTVEGTSNPNLYWYRQAAGRGLQLLFYSVGIGQISSEVPQNLSASRPQDRQFILSSKKLLLSDSGFYLCASNRDRGLVGSYEQYFGPGTRLTVT.

This clonotype occurred many times. Here the CDR3 reads CASSDQLEAFF. DNA of the CDR3: TGCGCCAGCAGCGATCAATTAGAAGCTTTCTTT. The chain employs TRBV5-1 and TRBJ1-1; D gene ambiguous. The germline gives CDR1 SGHRS, CDR2 YFSETQ. The CDR3 spans 11 residues. The V gene lost 4 bases and the J gene lost 8 bases, with 9 bases spanning the gap.

This clonotype was seen repeatedly, ten times or more. The chain carries TRBV19 and TRBJ2-7; 11 bases align to TRBD2. The CDR3 contains 14 residues. From germline, CDR1 is LNHDA and CDR2 SQIVND (reference sequence). The J segment lost 4 bases and the V segment lost 5 bases, leaving 4 bases of the junction unmatched. CDR3 DNA: TGTGCCAGTAGTTTTACTAGCGGGAGTTACGAGCAGTACTTC. It specifies CASSFTSGSYEQYF.